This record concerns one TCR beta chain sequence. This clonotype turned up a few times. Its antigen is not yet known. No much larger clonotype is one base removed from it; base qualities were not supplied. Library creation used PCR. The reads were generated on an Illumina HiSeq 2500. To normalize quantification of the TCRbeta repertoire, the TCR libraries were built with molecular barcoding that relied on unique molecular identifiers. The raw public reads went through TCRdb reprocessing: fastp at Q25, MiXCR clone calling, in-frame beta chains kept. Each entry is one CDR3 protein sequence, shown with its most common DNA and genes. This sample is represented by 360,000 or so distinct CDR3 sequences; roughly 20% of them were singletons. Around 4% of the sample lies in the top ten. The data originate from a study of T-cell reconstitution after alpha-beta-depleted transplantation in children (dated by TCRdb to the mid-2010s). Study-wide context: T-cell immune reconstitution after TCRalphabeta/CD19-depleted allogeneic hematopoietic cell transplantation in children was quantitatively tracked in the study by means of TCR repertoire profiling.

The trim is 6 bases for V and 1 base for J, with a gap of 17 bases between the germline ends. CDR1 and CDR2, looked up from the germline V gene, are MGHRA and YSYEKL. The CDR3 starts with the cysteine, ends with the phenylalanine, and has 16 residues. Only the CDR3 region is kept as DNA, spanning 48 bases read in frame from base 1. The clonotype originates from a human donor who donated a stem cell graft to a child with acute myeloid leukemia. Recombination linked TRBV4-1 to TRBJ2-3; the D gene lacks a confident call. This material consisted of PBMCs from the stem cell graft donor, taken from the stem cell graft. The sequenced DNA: TGCGCCAGCAGTCAAAGGCTAGTCCTAGGCACAGATACGCAGTATTTT. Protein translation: CASSQRLVLGTDTQYF.